A selection of T cell receptor beta chains follows, all from one sample in a study of beta chain features in type 1 diabetes. Method: immunoSEQ multiplex PCR; TCRdb's copy keeps in-frame clones and lacks some. The sample yields around 250,000 clones, roughly 15% seen once. Input material: naive CD4+ T cells from blood. These receptors were obtained from a woman in her 40s in good health. Both conserved end residues are part of each CDR3. The D gene is left open where the match is weak. Expanded clones get a size class; other rows say once, few or many, or leave the size out.

V	D	size	J	length	CDR3	DNA
TRBV7-9	TRBD2	.	TRBJ2-1	15	CASSSGLAERGEQFF	TGTGCCAGCAGCTCGGGACTAGCGGAAAGGGGTGAGCAGTTCTTC
TRBV4-3	TRBD1	few	TRBJ2-7	17	CASSQDQGTGQGYEQYF	TGCGCCAGCAGCCAAGATCAGGGCACGGGACAGGGCTACGAGCAGTACTTC
TRBV5-1	TRBD1	.	TRBJ1-2	16	CASSYQPRDRDYGYTF	TGCGCCAGCAGCTATCAGCCCCGGGACAGGGACTATGGCTACACCTTC
TRBV7-2	.	.	TRBJ2-3	17	CASSPEGSGGLTDTQYF	TGTGCCAGCAGCCCGGAGGGGTCAGGGGGACTTACAGATACGCAGTATTTT
TRBV5-1	TRBD1	few	TRBJ2-1	13	CASRGTGSNEQFF	TGCGCCAGCAGAGGGACAGGGAGTAATGAGCAGTTCTTC
TRBV7-2	.	few	TRBJ2-5	16	CASSLFGQWGDETQYF	TGTGCCAGCAGCTTATTCGGACAGTGGGGAGACGAGACCCAGTACTTC
TRBV2	.	.	TRBJ2-4	15	CASSNGVRVINIQYF	TGTGCCAGCAGCAACGGGGTCCGGGTTATAAACATTCAGTACTTC
TRBV11-2	TRBD1	few	TRBJ1-4	15	CASSRRQGVVEKLFF	TGTGCCAGCAGCCGAAGACAGGGAGTTGTTGAAAAACTGTTTTTT
TRBV6-6	.	.	TRBJ1-1	13	CASRDWEAASAFF	TGTGCCAGCAGGGACTGGGAAGCCGCTAGCGCTTTCTTT
TRBV11-2	TRBD2	few	TRBJ2-5	15	CASSRTSEYRETQYF	TGTGCCAGCAGCCGGACTAGCGAGTATAGAGAGACCCAGTACTTC
TRBV14	.	.	TRBJ1-2	13	CASSLDQGVGYTF	TGTGCCAGCAGCCTTGATCAGGGTGTTGGCTACACCTTC
TRBV11-2	TRBD2	.	TRBJ2-2	15	CASSLAGGSTGELFF	TGTGCCAGCAGCTTAGCCGGGGGGTCCACCGGGGAGCTGTTTTTT
TRBV7-2	TRBD2	.	TRBJ2-2	18	CASSVGPPSGGAGGELFF	TGTGCCAGCAGCGTAGGCCCCCCAAGCGGGGGGGCCGGTGGGGAGCTGTTTTTT
TRBV13	.	.	TRBJ2-7	17	CASSLGQVRGRSYEQYF	TGTGCCAGCAGCTTAGGCCAAGTCAGGGGCCGGTCCTACGAGCAGTACTTC
TRBV9	TRBD2	few	TRBJ2-3	15	CASDNSGGRTDTQYF	TGTGCCAGCGATAATAGCGGGGGGCGCACAGATACGCAGTATTTT
TRBV5-1	TRBD1	.	TRBJ1-1	13	CASSDRVWTEAFF	TGCGCCAGTTCGGACAGGGTATGGACTGAAGCTTTCTTT
TRBV6-5	.	few	TRBJ1-5	15	CASSYSREPNQPQHF	TGTGCCAGCAGTTACTCCCGGGAGCCTAATCAGCCCCAGCATTTT
TRBV6-5	.	.	TRBJ1-2	14	CASTNQGLRYGYTF	TGTGCCAGCACCAACCAGGGGCTGAGGTATGGCTACACCTTC
TRBV4-2	.	.	TRBJ2-2	12	CAARLVTGELFF	TGTGCCGCACGGTTGGTAACCGGGGAGCTGTTTTTT
TRBV19	.	.	TRBJ1-5	16	CASSIVVVYSNQPQHF	TGTGCCAGTAGTATAGTGGTAGTCTATAGCAATCAGCCCCAGCATTTT
TRBV18	TRBD2	few	TRBJ2-1	17	CASSPLAGGGSYNEQFF	TGTGCCAGCTCACCGCTAGCTGGGGGGGGCTCCTACAATGAGCAGTTCTTC
TRBV19	TRBD1	few	TRBJ1-2	15	CASLAGTGSVYGYTF	TGTGCCAGCCTAGCCGGGACAGGGAGTGTCTATGGCTACACCTTC
TRBV5-1	.	.	TRBJ1-2	13	CATSQGQGYGYTF	TGCGCCACATCCCAGGGGCAGGGGTATGGCTACACCTTC
TRBV4-1	TRBD2	few	TRBJ2-3	16	CASSQVAGPPADTQYF	TGCGCCAGCAGCCAAGTAGCGGGGCCCCCCGCAGATACGCAGTATTTT
TRBV25-1	.	many	TRBJ1-3	11	CASIVGNTIYF	TGTGCCAGCATAGTTGGAAACACCATATATTTT
TRBV29-1	TRBD1	few	TRBJ1-2	12	CSRGTGNYGYTF	TGCAGCCGCGGGACAGGGAACTATGGCTACACCTTC
TRBV11-2	.	.	TRBJ1-2	15	CASSLGQGNPYGYTF	TGTGCCAGCAGCTTAGGGCAGGGGAACCCCTATGGCTACACCTTC
TRBV4-3	.	.	TRBJ2-7	13	CASSQGAGYEQYF	TGCGCCAGCAGCCAAGGGGCCGGCTACGAGCAGTACTTC
TRBV2	TRBD1	few	TRBJ1-5	13	CASSAGQFQPQHF	TGTGCCAGCAGTGCGGGACAGTTTCAGCCCCAGCATTTT
TRBV25-1	.	few	TRBJ2-7	14	CASSARTAYVEQYF	TGTGCCAGCAGTGCAAGGACAGCCTACGTCGAGCAGTACTTC
TRBV7-2	TRBD2	.	TRBJ2-2	16	CASSFRPGGDTGELFF	TGTGCCAGCAGCTTTCGACCGGGGGGTGACACCGGGGAGCTGTTTTTT
TRBV6-4	TRBD1	.	TRBJ2-2	15	CASSPKTGGTGELFF	TGTGCCAGCAGTCCAAAGACAGGGGGCACCGGGGAGCTGTTTTTT
TRBV18	.	.	TRBJ1-2	14	CASSPTDRFGGYTF	TGTGCCAGCTCACCTACCGACAGGTTCGGGGGCTACACCTTC
TRBV5-1	.	.	TRBJ1-4	14	CASSLDSSGEKLFF	TGCGCCAGCAGCTTAGACAGCTCGGGTGAAAAACTGTTTTTT
TRBV2	.	few	TRBJ2-7	11	CASRASHEQYF	TGTGCCAGCAGAGCGTCCCACGAGCAGTACTTC
TRBV9	TRBD1	.	TRBJ2-7	15	CASSVETGAIYEQYF	TGTGCCAGCAGCGTAGAGACAGGGGCCATCTACGAGCAGTACTTC
TRBV5-1	.	few	TRBJ2-3	15	CASTLISSSTDTQYF	TGCGCCAGCACCTTAATATCGTCTAGCACAGATACGCAGTATTTT
TRBV9	.	few	TRBJ1-1	14	CASSPTALNTEAFF	TGTGCCAGCAGCCCGACAGCTTTGAACACTGAAGCTTTCTTT
TRBV12-5	TRBD1	.	TRBJ1-5	13	CASGSTGDQPQHF	TGTGCTAGTGGGTCGACAGGGGATCAGCCCCAGCATTTT
TRBV6-6	TRBD1	.	TRBJ1-2	14	CASSYGGTGNGYTF	TGTGCCAGCAGTTACGGGGGGACAGGGAATGGCTACACCTTC
TRBV5-4	TRBD1	few	TRBJ2-2	16	CASSFPGQRTTGELFF	TGTGCCAGCAGCTTCCCGGGACAGAGGACCACCGGGGAGCTGTTTTTT
TRBV5-1	.	.	TRBJ1-1	16	CASSPQGALSNTEAFF	TGCGCCAGCAGCCCCCAAGGGGCGTTGTCGAACACTGAAGCTTTCTTT
TRBV7-6	TRBD1	few	TRBJ1-5	15	CASSFETGENQPQHF	TGTGCCAGCAGCTTCGAGACAGGGGAAAATCAGCCCCAGCATTTT
TRBV9	.	few	TRBJ1-6	13	CASSPQGSSPLHF	TGTGCCAGCAGCCCCCAGGGGTCTTCACCCCTCCACTTT
TRBV19	TRBD1	.	TRBJ1-1	16	CASSSGTGGVATEAFF	TGTGCCAGTAGTAGCGGGACAGGGGGGGTAGCCACTGAAGCTTTCTTT
TRBV27	TRBD1	few	TRBJ1-2	13	CASRTTGDMGYTF	TGTGCCAGCAGAACGACAGGGGATATGGGCTACACCTTC
TRBV7-9	.	.	TRBJ1-2	16	CASSAEVGGAIEGYTF	TGTGCCAGCAGCGCAGAGGTTGGGGGCGCGATCGAAGGCTACACCTTC
TRBV10-3	TRBD2	.	TRBJ2-3	13	CAISGLGADTQYF	TGTGCCATCAGCGGACTAGGAGCAGATACGCAGTATTTT
TRBV11-2	.	.	TRBJ1-1	15	CASSYLGGMNTEAFF	TGTGCCAGCAGCTACCTGGGGGGGATGAACACTGAAGCTTTCTTT
TRBV18	.	few	TRBJ1-2	12	CASSPSSYGYTF	TGTGCCAGCTCACCGTCGAGCTATGGCTACACCTTC
TRBV5-1	TRBD2	.	TRBJ2-1	15	CASSLAGTRGNEQFF	TGCGCCAGCAGCTTGGCCGGGACTAGGGGCAATGAGCAGTTCTTC
TRBV7-8	TRBD2	.	TRBJ2-1	19	CASSLVGRWRGGEGNEQFF	TGTGCCAGCAGCTTAGTCGGTCGGTGGCGGGGGGGCGAGGGCAATGAGCAGTTCTTC
TRBV7-2	.	.	TRBJ1-1	14	CASSPRAQNTEAFF	TGTGCCAGCAGCCCGCGGGCCCAGAACACTGAAGCTTTCTTT
TRBV6-6	TRBD1	.	TRBJ1-1	15	CASSRTRGENTEAFF	TGTGCCAGCAGCAGGACCAGGGGGGAGAACACTGAAGCTTTCTTT
TRBV7-2	.	few	TRBJ1-3	15	CASSTPRSSGNTIYF	TGTGCCAGCAGCACACCGCGGAGCTCTGGAAACACCATATATTTT
TRBV9	TRBD1	few	TRBJ1-6	15	CASTQGAGNNSPLHF	TGTGCCAGCACCCAGGGGGCTGGGAATAATTCACCCCTCCACTTT
TRBV4-2	TRBD2	.	TRBJ2-3	19	CASSQGLDRRGSGSDTQYF	TGTGCCAGCAGCCAAGGACTCGATCGGCGGGGGTCTGGCTCAGATACACAGTATTTT
TRBV6-5	TRBD2	.	TRBJ2-7	15	CASKTSGVSAYEQYF	TGTGCCAGCAAAACTAGCGGGGTTTCTGCCTACGAGCAGTACTTC